The 21 T cell receptor beta chains reported below all come from one sample, sequenced in a study of human T cells and chemical hapten exposure. TCRdb ran MiXCR on the 5' RACE reads and lists one entry per CDR3 protein. The sample lists over 95,000 distinct CDR3 sequences; roughly a fifth were seen once. Unfractionated whole blood was the source of the extracted total RNA. The origin of the receptors is a human donor in good health.

This clonotype came up a few times. The chain recombines TRBV10-3 with TRBJ2-1; 10 bases are shared with TRBD1. Germline assignment: CDR1 ENHRY and CDR2 SYGVKD. The CDR3 runs to 13 residues. The J segment lost 6 bases and the V segment lost 4 bases, leaving 0 bases of the junction unmatched. In nucleotides, the CDR3 is TGTGCCATCAGTGGACAGGGGGCCAATGAGCAGTTCTTC. It specifies CAISGQGANEQFF.

This clonotype was observed a handful of times. The rearrangement links TRBV20-1 to TRBJ1-5; TRBD1 is a possible D gene (6 bases). CDR3 length: 14 residues. V lost 6 bases and J 1 base, leaving 13 bases between the germline ends. Germline CDR1 is DFQATT and CDR2 is SNEGSKA (reference sequence). CDR3 nucleotide sequence: TGCAGTGCCCGGGACAATTTAAGCAATCAGCCCCAGCATTTT. It codes for CSARDNLSNQPQHF.

This clonotype was seen a few times. This chain links TRBV4-1 with TRBJ2-1; D is ambiguous. CDR1 and CDR2 (germline): MGHRA, YSYEKL. This CDR3 has 14 amino acids. V lost 2 bases, J lost 15 bases, and 20 bases lay in between. This CDR3 is CASSQRPLGSDRFF. CDR3 sequence (DNA): TGCGCCAGCAGCCAACGCCCTCTAGGGTCGGATCGGTTCTTC.

The V gene is TRBV20-1, the J gene TRBJ2-3; 10 bases match TRBD2. The V and J ends lost 5 bases and 5 bases, in that order; junction bases with no gene match: 7. This CDR3 is built from 14 residues. Germline CDR1 reads DFQATT; CDR2 reads SNEGSKA (reference sequence). In DNA form, the CDR3 reads TGCAGTGCTCCACTAGCGGGAAGGGGAGATACGCAGTATTTT. As protein: CSAPLAGRGDTQYF.

The chain recombines TRBV27 with TRBJ1-2; TRBD1 might be the D (6 bases). This CDR3 has 14 amino acids. Germline values: CDR1 MNHEY, CDR2 SMNVEV (reference sequence). Deletions cut 5 bases from V and 6 bases from J, with 16 bases between. CDR3 protein: CASSPSWNRDGYTF. CDR3 nucleotides: TGTGCCAGCAGTCCTTCCTGGAACAGGGATGGCTACACCTTC.

This clonotype was detected only a few times. The chain has TRBV7-3 and TRBJ1-2; D not resolved. Germline CDR1 reads SGHTA; CDR2 reads FQGTGA. Trimming took 1 base from V and 2 from J, leaving 11 bases between them. The CDR3 extends over 15 amino acids. CDR3 sequence: CASSLNVGSNYGYTF. In DNA, the CDR3 is TGTGCCAGCAGCTTAAATGTGGGATCCAACTATGGCTACACCTTC.

The rearrangement links TRBV27 to TRBJ2-7, with D possibly matching TRBD2 (6 bases). There are 15 residues in the CDR3. Germline values: CDR1 MNHEY, CDR2 SMNVEV (reference sequence). The V end lost 4 bases, the J end lost 3 bases, and 16 bases lay between the germline ends. The CDR3 loop reads CASSSTSGGSYEQYF. CDR3 sequence (DNA): TGTGCCAGCAGTTCGACGTCCGGGGGTAGCTACGAGCAGTACTTC.

This clonotype was detected only a few times. The chain links TRBV28 to TRBJ1-1, with 8 positions matching TRBD1. Germline loops: CDR1 MDHEN, CDR2 SYDVKM. J lost 4 bases, V lost 4 bases, and 5 bases had no gene match. This CDR3 has 14 residues. The DNA for the CDR3 is TGTGCCAGCAGTTCTCTCAGGGGGCGCACTGAAGCTTTCTTT. Encoded protein: CASSSLRGRTEAFF.

The chain combines TRBV23-1 with TRBJ2-7; D possibly corresponds to TRBD1 (6 bases). TRBV23-1 is flagged as an ORF with uncertain function. V was cut by 6 bases and J by 2 bases, with 17 bases left in between. This CDR3 has 15 amino acids. The CDR3 here is CASSLDDRPPYEQYF. DNA for the CDR3: TGCGCCAGCAGCCTCGACGACAGGCCCCCCTACGAGCAGTACTTC.

This chain uses TRBV5-1 with TRBJ2-3; TRBD2 matches at 12 bases. This CDR3 spans 16 amino acids. V lost 4 bases, J lost 4 bases, and 7 bases stayed unmatched. Germline lookup yields CDR1 SGHRS and CDR2 YFSETQ. The CDR3 here is CASSQTSGRLADTQYF. CDR3 coding DNA: TGCGCCAGCAGCCAGACTAGCGGGAGATTAGCAGATACGCAGTATTTT.

This clonotype was seen a few times. This rearrangement joins TRBV9 to TRBJ2-1, with TRBD2 matching 10 bases. Trimming cost V 4 bases and J 9 bases; bases outside gene matches: 13. Looked up from germline, CDR1 is SGDLS and CDR2 is YYNGEE. The CDR3 spans 16 residues. CDR3 sequence reads: CASSPQTSSGSFEQFF. DNA for the CDR3: TGTGCCAGCAGCCCCCAGACTTCTAGCGGGAGTTTTGAGCAGTTCTTC.

This clonotype was found a few times. The chain carries TRBV2 and TRBJ2-6; 7 nucleotides align to TRBD1. Losses at the gene ends were 7 bases for V and 1 base for J; bases not matched to a gene: 4. CDR3 length: 15 residues. CDR1 and CDR2 from the germline V gene are SNHLY and FYNNEI. The CDR3 is CASKRDRSGANVLTF. The CDR3, as DNA: TGTGCCAGCAAAAGGGACAGATCTGGGGCCAACGTCCTGACTTTC.

This chain joins TRBV5-1 and TRBJ2-7, with TRBD2 matching 7 bases. The germline V gene encodes CDR1 SGHRS and CDR2 YFSETQ. This CDR3 is 14 amino acids long. With 2 bases clipped from V and 0 bases from J, the junction kept 2 bases outside the gene matches. The CDR3 loop reads CASSFREASYEQYF. The CDR3, as DNA: TGCGCCAGCAGCTTCCGGGAGGCCTCCTACGAGCAGTACTTC.

The J gene is TRBJ1-1, the V gene TRBV27, with D uncertain. This CDR3 has 14 residues. Trimming stripped 2 bases from V and 0 bases from J, with 7 bases between. CDR1 is MNHEY, CDR2 SMNVEV, per germline (reference sequence). The CDR3 nucleotides read TGTGCCAGCAGTTTAAGGAGCATGAACACTGAAGCTTTCTTT. It is translated as CASSLRSMNTEAFF.

This sequence joins TRBV6-2 or TRBV6-3 and TRBJ1-5, with no clear D. Germline lookup yields CDR1 MNHEY and CDR2 SVGEGT. The CDR3 loop spans 14 amino acids. Trimming pared 9 bases from V and 1 base from J, leaving 13 bases between. This CDR3 reads CASTLASSNQPQHF. CDR3 nucleotide sequence: TGTGCCAGTACCCTCGCCTCAAGCAATCAGCCCCAGCATTTT.

This clonotype was counted only a few times. The J gene is TRBJ1-1, the V gene TRBV27, with D hard to call. V shed 7 bases and J shed 4 bases, with 7 bases lying between them. The CDR3 is made up of 11 amino acids. CDR1 is MNHEY, CDR2 SMNVEV, per germline (reference sequence). CDR3 sequence reads: CASTRFTEAFF. Written as DNA, the CDR3 is TGTGCCAGCACCCGTTTCACTGAAGCTTTCTTT.

The chain employs TRBV6-2 or TRBV6-3 and TRBJ1-2; 7 positions match TRBD1. The CDR3 totals 15 residues. V lost 7 bases to trimming and J lost 4 bases; unmatched junction nucleotides: 12. CDR1 is MNHEY, CDR2 SVGEGT, per germline. The CDR3: CASNYGARGSYGYTF. CDR3 nucleotide sequence: TGTGCCAGCAACTACGGGGCCAGGGGGTCCTATGGCTACACCTTC.

J is TRBJ2-7 and V is TRBV29-1; 9 nucleotides align to TRBD1. This CDR3 is 13 amino acids long. The germline CDR1 and CDR2 sequences are SQVTM and ANQGSEA. The junction had 6 bases not matched to a gene; V was cut back by 5 bases and J by 4 bases. Written as DNA, the CDR3 is TGCAGCGTTCCCGGGACAGGGAAGTACGAGCAGTACTTC. Residues: CSVPGTGKYEQYF.

The gene calls are TRBV7-2 and TRBJ1-4; D remains ambiguous. This CDR3 comprises 15 residues. Between the trimmed V and J ends, which lost 2 bases and 10 bases, there was a span of 17 bases. Germline V gene lookup returns CDR1 SGHTA and CDR2 FQGNSA. CDR3 nucleotides: TGTGCCAGCAGCTTACAAGGCCCCACAAAAGGAAAACTGTTTTTT. Translated: CASSLQGPTKGKLFF.

The chain uses TRBV3-1 and TRBJ2-1; TRBD2 matches at 9 bases. V lost 3 bases, J lost 7 bases, and 7 bases stayed unmatched. The CDR3 totals 15 residues. Germline V gene data show CDR1 as LGHDT and CDR2 as YNNKEL (reference sequence). The CDR3 sequence: CASSQFLAGINEQFF. Written as DNA, the CDR3 is TGTGCCAGCAGCCAGTTCCTAGCGGGAATAAATGAGCAGTTCTTC.

This clonotype showed up just a few times. The J gene is TRBJ1-2, the V gene TRBV5-6; unclear D gene. Trimming took 4 bases from V and 4 from J, leaving 20 bases between them. This CDR3 region has 16 residues. Germline CDR1 and CDR2: SGHDT and YYEEEE. The CDR3 here is CASSRRRTAGSYGYTF. DNA for the CDR3: TGTGCCAGCAGCCGACGCCGGACCGCCGGTAGCTATGGCTACACCTTC.